This T cell receptor beta chain was profiled in a study of Graves' ophthalmopathy and Graves' hyperthyroidism. Each donor who had ophthalmopathy showed moderate-to-severe activity, a CAS of ≥3, a NOSPECS of ≥4, and a duration under 3 months. This clonotype occurred many times. From RNA, the CDR3 regions of TCR beta chains were amplified and sequenced. An opening RT-PCR round employed HTBI primers and preceded a second-round multiplex PCR. One entry per CDR3 protein, called by TCRdb with MiXCR from the multiplex PCR reads. This table has approximately 480,000 distinct CDR3 sequences, around an eighth appearing once. The CDR3 extends over 14 amino acids. Germline-derived CDR1 and CDR2 are SNHLY and FYNNEI. After removal of 2 bases from V and 4 bases from J, the junction contained 3 bases not matched to a gene.

Sequenced sample: blood. This clonotype originated in a woman in her 30s with Graves' ophthalmopathy. The chain is built from TRBV2 and TRBJ1-1; 8 bases align to TRBD1. For the CDR3, the DNA is TGTGCCAGCAGTGAACGGACAGGGTTCACTGAAGCTTTCTTT. Its translation is CASSERTGFTEAFF.